A few counts support the clone carrying this TCR beta chain. This record belongs to a study of blood T cell repertoires in COVID-19. Study-wide context: The origin of the acute and convalescent COVID-19 samples was the United States, Italy and Spain. The cDNA or gDNA used as material had been derived from T cells, B-cell-depleted T cells, or PBMCs.

V trimming: 3 bases; J trimming: 0 bases; junction bases outside the gene matches: 5. The CDR3 extends over 17 amino acids. Germline CDR1 and CDR2: MNHNS and SASEGT. Original methodology: Reference gene primer amplification yielded estimated nucleated cell counts. The method was immunoSEQ multiplex PCR; TCRdb's version includes in-frame clones alone and lacks a portion of them. Clone size and V and J calls were adopted from that table, with D and trimming inferred from the DNA. The repertoire includes under 170,000 clones, over 65% of them detected once, and 2.2% sits in the top ten. The clonotype was recovered from a man aged 65 to 79 with acute or convalescent COVID-19. The sample taken for sequencing was peripheral blood. The chain carries TRBV6-1 and TRBJ2-6; 7 bases are shared with TRBD1. CDR3 in amino acids: CASSDGQVYSGANVLTF. In DNA form, the CDR3 reads TGTGCCAGCAGTGACGGACAGGTCTACTCTGGGGCCAACGTCCTGACTTTC.